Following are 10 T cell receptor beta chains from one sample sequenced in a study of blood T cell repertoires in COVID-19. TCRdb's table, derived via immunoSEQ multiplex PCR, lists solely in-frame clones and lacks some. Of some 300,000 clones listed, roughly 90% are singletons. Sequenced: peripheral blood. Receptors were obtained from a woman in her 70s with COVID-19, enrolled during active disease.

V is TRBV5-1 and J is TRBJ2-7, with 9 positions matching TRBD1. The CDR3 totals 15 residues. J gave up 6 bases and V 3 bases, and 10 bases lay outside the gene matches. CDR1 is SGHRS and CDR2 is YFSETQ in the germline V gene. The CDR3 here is CASSSWDREGGEQYF. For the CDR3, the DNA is TGCGCCAGCAGCTCCTGGGACAGGGAAGGTGGCGAGCAGTACTTC.

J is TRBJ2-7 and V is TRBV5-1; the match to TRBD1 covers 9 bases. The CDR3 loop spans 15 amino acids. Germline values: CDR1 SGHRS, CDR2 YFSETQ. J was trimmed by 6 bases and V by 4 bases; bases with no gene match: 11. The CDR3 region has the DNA TGCGCCAGCAGCCGCGAGGCGACAGGGGGTCGCGAGCAGTACTTC. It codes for CASSREATGGREQYF.

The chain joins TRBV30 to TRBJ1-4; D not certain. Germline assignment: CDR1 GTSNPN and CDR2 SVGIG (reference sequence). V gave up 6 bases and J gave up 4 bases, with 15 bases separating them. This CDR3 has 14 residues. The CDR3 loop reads CACEWSVYNEKLFF. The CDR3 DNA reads TGTGCCTGTGAATGGTCAGTTTATAATGAAAAACTGTTTTTT.

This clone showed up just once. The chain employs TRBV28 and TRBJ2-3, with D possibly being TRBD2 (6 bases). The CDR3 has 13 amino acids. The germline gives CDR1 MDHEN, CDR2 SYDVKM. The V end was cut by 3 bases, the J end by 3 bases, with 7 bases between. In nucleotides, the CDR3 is TGTGCCAGCAGTTTTGGAGGGACAGATACGCAGTATTTT. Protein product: CASSFGGTDTQYF.

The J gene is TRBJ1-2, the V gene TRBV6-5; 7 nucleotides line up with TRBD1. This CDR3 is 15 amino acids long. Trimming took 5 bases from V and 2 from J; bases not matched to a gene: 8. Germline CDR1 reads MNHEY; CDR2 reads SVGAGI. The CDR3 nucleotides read TGTGCCAGCAGTCCACGACAGGGAGTGAACTATGGCTACACCTTC. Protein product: CASSPRQGVNYGYTF.

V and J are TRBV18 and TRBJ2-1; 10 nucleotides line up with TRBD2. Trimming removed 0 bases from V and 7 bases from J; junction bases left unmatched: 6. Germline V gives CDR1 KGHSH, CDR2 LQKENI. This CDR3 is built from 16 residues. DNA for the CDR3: TGTGCCAGCTCACCACCGCAGCGGGGGGGTCGTAATGAGCAGTTCTTC. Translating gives CASSPPQRGGRNEQFF.

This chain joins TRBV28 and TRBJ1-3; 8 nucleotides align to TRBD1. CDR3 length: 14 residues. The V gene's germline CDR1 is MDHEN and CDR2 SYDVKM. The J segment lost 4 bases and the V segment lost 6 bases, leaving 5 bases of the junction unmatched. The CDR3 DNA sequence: TGTGCCAGCAGGCAGGGGGCGCGAGGAAACACCATATATTTT. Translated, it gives CASRQGARGNTIYF.

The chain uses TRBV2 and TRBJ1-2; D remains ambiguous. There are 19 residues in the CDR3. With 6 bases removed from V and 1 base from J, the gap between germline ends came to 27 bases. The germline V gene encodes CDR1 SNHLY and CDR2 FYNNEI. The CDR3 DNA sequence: TGTGCCAGCAGGCCCATGGGAAATACCTTTATGGACTTTAACTATGGCTACACCTTC. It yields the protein CASRPMGNTFMDFNYGYTF.

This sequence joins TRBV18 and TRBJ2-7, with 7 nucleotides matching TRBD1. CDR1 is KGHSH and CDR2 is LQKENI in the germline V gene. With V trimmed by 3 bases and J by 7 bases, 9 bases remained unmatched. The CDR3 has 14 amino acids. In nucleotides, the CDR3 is TGTGCCAGCTCACCTTGGACAGGTGCTTGGGAGCAGTACTTC. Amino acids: CASSPWTGAWEQYF.

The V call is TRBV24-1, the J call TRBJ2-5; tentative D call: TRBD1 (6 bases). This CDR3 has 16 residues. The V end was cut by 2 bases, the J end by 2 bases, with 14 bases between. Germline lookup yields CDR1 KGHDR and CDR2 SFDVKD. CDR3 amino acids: CATSDYKGTIQETQYF. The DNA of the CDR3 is TGTGCCACCAGTGATTATAAGGGGACAATTCAAGAGACCCAGTACTTC.